This T cell receptor (beta chain) came from a study of identical twins. Study outcomes and limitations: Compared with unrelated sharing, twin-shared out-of-frame alpha sequences had more low-probability sequences. The same donors were not followed; conclusions instead depended on cross-sectional statistical analysis.

This clonotype has a handful of counts. Its antigen is not known. TCRdb reprocessed the 5' RACE reads with MiXCR, giving one entry per CDR3 protein. The sample gives under 300,000 distinct CDR3 sequences, about an eighth of which show up once; 3.5% to 5% is in the top ten. These data were also reused for a study on yellow fever vaccine responses in identical twins.

Material: memory (CD45RO+) T cells sorted from blood. The sequence was obtained from a woman aged 18-29 years in good health.

The CDR3 coding sequence is TGTGCCAGCAACCCGGGACTCCTATCGTACAATGAGCAGTTCTTC. Its translation: CASNPGLLSYNEQFF. This chain joins TRBV9 and TRBJ2-1; tentatively, D is TRBD2 (6 bases). The CDR3 extends over 15 amino acids. From germline, CDR1 is SGDLS and CDR2 YYNGEE. V lost 6 bases and J 4 bases, leaving 17 bases between the germline ends.